This TCR beta chain appears in the sequencing data of a study of blood T cell repertoires in COVID-19. For the study at large: From T cells, B-cell-depleted T cells, or PBMCs came the material, which was cDNA or gDNA.

The protocol was immunoSEQ multiplex PCR, while the TCRdb copy is restricted to in-frame clones and leaves out a portion. The sample has over 150,000 clones; just under 85% are singletons. The trim removed 3 bases at V and 6 bases at J, leaving 2 bases unmatched. In germline, CDR1 is GTSNPN, CDR2 SVGIG (reference sequence). There are 12 residues in the CDR3. What was sequenced was peripheral blood. The clonotype was recovered from a woman aged 55-69 years with acute or convalescent COVID-19. The chain recombines TRBV30 with TRBJ2-1; 7 nucleotides match TRBD2. The CDR3 DNA follows: TGTGCCTGGAGGGGGGAGGGCAATGAGCAGTTCTTC. Its translation: CAWRGEGNEQFF. Drawing the rest from reference TRBV30 and TRBJ2-1, the complete variable domain is SQTIHQWPATLVQPVGSPLSLECTVEGTSNPNLYWYRQAAGRGLQLLFYSVGIGQISSEVPQNLSASRPQDRQFILSSKKLLLSDSGFYLCAWRGEGNEQFFGPGTRLTVL.